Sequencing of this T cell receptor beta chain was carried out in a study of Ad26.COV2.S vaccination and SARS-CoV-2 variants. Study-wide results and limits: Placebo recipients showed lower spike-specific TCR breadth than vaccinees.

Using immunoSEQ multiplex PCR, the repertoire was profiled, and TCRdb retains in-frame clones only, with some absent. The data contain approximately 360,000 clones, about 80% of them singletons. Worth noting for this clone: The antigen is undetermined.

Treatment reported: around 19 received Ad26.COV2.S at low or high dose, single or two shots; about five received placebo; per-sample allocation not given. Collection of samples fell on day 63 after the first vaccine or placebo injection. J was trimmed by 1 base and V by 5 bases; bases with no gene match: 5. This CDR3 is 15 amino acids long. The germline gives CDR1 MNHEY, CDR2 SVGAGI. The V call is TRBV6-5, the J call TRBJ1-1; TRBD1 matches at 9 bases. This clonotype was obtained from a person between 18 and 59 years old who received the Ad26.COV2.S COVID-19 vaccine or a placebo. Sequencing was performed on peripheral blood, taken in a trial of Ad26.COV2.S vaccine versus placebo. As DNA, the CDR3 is TGTGCCAGCAGTAGGGGACAGGGTTGGAACACTGAAGCTTTCTTT. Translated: CASSRGQGWNTEAFF.